Below, 12 T cell receptor beta chains from the same sample are listed, as sequenced in a study of long-term antiretroviral therapy in people with HIV (dated by TCRdb to the early 2020s). The immunoSEQ hsTCRB v3.0 assay was used at survey level resolution for TRB variable region sequencing. TCRdb limited this immuneACCESS table to in-frame rearrangements with V and J called. A share of clones is missing; checked studies link under half to unresolved V genes, and the rest is unexplained. Counted in this sample were fewer than 30,000 clones; around 80% of them appeared once. The ten largest account for 5% to 6% of the sample. The sequenced sample was unsorted PBMCs, obtained 1.1 years before starting antiretroviral therapy. These TCRs come from a woman aged 25-40 years with HIV.

The rearrangement joins TRBV11-2 to TRBJ1-4; 10 bases match TRBD1. J lost 5 bases, V lost 1 base, and 4 bases had no gene match. Looked up from germline, CDR1 is SGHAT and CDR2 is FQNNGV. The CDR3 has 16 residues. In nucleotides, the CDR3 is TGTGCCAGCAGCTTAGGGGGGGACAGGGGAAATGAAAAACTGTTTTTT. Translated: CASSLGGDRGNEKLFF.

CDR3 sequence reads: CASSRGQGATYEQYF. CDR3 in DNA: TGCGCCAGCAGCCGAGGACAGGGGGCGACTTACGAGCAGTACTTC. The V and J genes are TRBV4-1 and TRBJ2-7, with 11 bases fitting TRBD1. Losses at the gene ends were 4 bases for V and 4 bases for J; bases not matched to a gene: 6. CDR1 and CDR2 (germline): MGHRA, YSYEKL. CDR3 size: 15 residues.

The V gene is TRBV19, the J gene TRBJ2-2; D is unresolved. Germline V CDR1 and CDR2: LNHDA, SQIVND (reference sequence). CDR3 size: 17 residues. Between the trimmed V and J ends, which lost 2 bases and 0 bases, there was a span of 13 bases. This CDR3 reads CASSITRDHPNTGELFF. CDR3 DNA: TGTGCCAGTAGTATAACCAGAGACCACCCGAACACCGGGGAGCTGTTTTTT.

The chain couples TRBV29-1 to TRBJ1-1, with D unclear. Germline V gene lookup returns CDR1 SQVTM and CDR2 ANQGSEA. Trimming removed 0 bases at V and 1 base at J, with 9 bases between. The CDR3 is 14 amino acids. For the CDR3, the DNA is TGCAGCGTTGAAGATAGGCAGAAGAACACTGAAGCTTTCTTT. Its translation: CSVEDRQKNTEAFF.

V is TRBV29-1 and J is TRBJ2-1; D uncertain. This CDR3 has 11 residues. Germline values: CDR1 SQVTM, CDR2 ANQGSEA. V lost 6 bases to trimming and J lost 5 bases, with 8 bases between them. CDR3 nucleotide sequence: TGCAGCGTCTACCTCAACAATGAGCAGTTCTTC. As protein: CSVYLNNEQFF.

The J gene is TRBJ2-7, the V gene TRBV27; possibly TRBD1 or TRBD2 for D (5 bases each). This CDR3 is 14 amino acids long. V shed 7 bases and J shed 6 bases, with 19 bases lying between them. The germline gives CDR1 MNHEY, CDR2 SMNVEV (reference sequence). The CDR3 DNA reads TGTGCCAGCACCACGGGACGCTCCCTCTCCGAGCAGTACTTC. This sequence encodes CASTTGRSLSEQYF.

This CDR3 reads CASSSDRGQTEAFF. CDR3 sequence (DNA): TGCGCCAGCAGCTCGGACAGGGGGCAAACTGAAGCTTTCTTT. The rearrangement links TRBV5-1 to TRBJ1-1; 11 bases fit TRBD1. J lost 5 bases, V lost 3 bases, and 3 bases had no gene match. This CDR3 is built from 14 residues. CDR1 is SGHRS, CDR2 YFSETQ, per germline.

The sample holds one count of this clone. J is TRBJ2-1 and V is TRBV7-2; TRBD2 might be the D (5 bases). V shed 1 base and J shed 0 bases, with 16 bases lying between them. CDR3 size: 18 residues. Germline V gives CDR1 SGHTA, CDR2 FQGNSA. Here the CDR3 DNA reads TGTGCCAGCAGCTTAGTTTCAGCGGCTTATCTCTCCTACAATGAGCAGTTCTTC. It encodes CASSLVSAAYLSYNEQFF. The full variable domain, with the rest looked up from reference TRBV7-2 and TRBJ2-1, is GAGVSQSPSNKVTEKGKDVELRCDPISGHTALYWYRQSLGQGLEFLIYFQGNSAPDKSGLPSDRFSAERTGGSVSTLTIQRTQQEDSAVYLCASSLVSAAYLSYNEQFFGPGTRLTVL.

The chain is built from TRBV6-1 and TRBJ1-2; no definite D call. The CDR3 runs to 14 residues. Germline-derived CDR1 and CDR2 are MNHNS and SASEGT. Trimming left V 7 bases short and J 4 bases short, with 16 bases between. The CDR3 DNA follows: TGTGCCAGCATTATAGAAATAGGACCCTATGGCTACACCTTC. Translating gives CASIIEIGPYGYTF.

The V and J genes are TRBV7-2 and TRBJ1-2, with 7 bases lining up with TRBD1. Germline assignment: CDR1 SGHTA and CDR2 FQGNSA. Trimming took 6 bases from V and 8 from J; bases not matched to a gene: 6. CDR3 size: 12 residues. CDR3 protein: CASRFQGGGYTF. The CDR3 region has the DNA TGTGCCAGCAGGTTTCAGGGGGGCGGCTACACCTTC.

This clone was recorded a few times. The chain carries TRBV7-2 and TRBJ1-2; no firm D call. Trimming cost V 3 bases and J 6 bases, with 11 bases left between them. The CDR3 has 13 amino acids. Germline V lookup: CDR1 SGHTA, CDR2 FQGNSA. CDR3 sequence (DNA): TGTGCCAGCAGCTTGTCTCAGAGGCATGGCTACACCTTC. Amino acids: CASSLSQRHGYTF.

The chain is built from TRBV6-1 and TRBJ2-1; weak D call: TRBD1 (5 bases). Germline V gives CDR1 MNHNS, CDR2 SASEGT. V lost 11 bases and J 1 base, leaving 15 bases between the germline ends. The CDR3 runs 14 residues. The CDR3 region has the DNA TGTGCCTCACCCAAGGGGTTTTCCTACAATGAGCAGTTCTTC. Translating it yields CASPKGFSYNEQFF.